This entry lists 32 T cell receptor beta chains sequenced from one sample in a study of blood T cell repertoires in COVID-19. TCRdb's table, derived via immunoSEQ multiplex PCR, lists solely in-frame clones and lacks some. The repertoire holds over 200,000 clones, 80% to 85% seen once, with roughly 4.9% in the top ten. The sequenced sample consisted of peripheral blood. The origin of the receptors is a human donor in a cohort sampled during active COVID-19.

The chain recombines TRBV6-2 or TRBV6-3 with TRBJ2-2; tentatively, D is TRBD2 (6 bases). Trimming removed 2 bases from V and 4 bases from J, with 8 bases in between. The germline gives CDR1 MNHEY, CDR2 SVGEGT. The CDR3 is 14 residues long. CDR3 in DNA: TGTGCCAGCAGTTACGGGGACTCCACCGGGGAGCTGTTTTTT. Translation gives CASSYGDSTGELFF.

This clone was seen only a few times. The CDR3 region is CASGPRFSGPLHF. CDR3 DNA sequence: TGTGCCAGCGGCCCGAGGTTCTCCGGCCCCCTCCACTTT. This sequence joins TRBV6-2 or TRBV6-3 and TRBJ1-6, with D hard to call. In germline, CDR1 is MNHEY, CDR2 SVGEGT. Trimming took 8 bases from V and 13 from J, leaving 18 bases between them. The CDR3 consists of 13 residues.

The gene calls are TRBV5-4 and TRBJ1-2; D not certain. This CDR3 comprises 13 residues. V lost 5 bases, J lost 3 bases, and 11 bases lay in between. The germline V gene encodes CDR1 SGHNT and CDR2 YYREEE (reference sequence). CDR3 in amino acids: CASSPYSYYGYTF. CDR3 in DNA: TGTGCCAGCAGTCCTTACAGCTACTATGGCTACACCTTC.

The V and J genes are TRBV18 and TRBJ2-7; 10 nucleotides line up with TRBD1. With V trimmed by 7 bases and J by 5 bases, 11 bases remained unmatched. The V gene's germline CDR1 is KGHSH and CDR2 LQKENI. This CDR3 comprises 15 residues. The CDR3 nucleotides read TGTGCCAGCTTCTTTACGCCGGGACAGGGGAACGAGCAGTACTTC. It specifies CASFFTPGQGNEQYF. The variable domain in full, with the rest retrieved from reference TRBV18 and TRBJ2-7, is NAGVMQNPRHLVRRRGQEARLRCSPMKGHSHVYWYRQLPEEGLKFMVYLQKENIIDESGMPKERFSAEFPKEGPSILRIQQVVRGDSAAYFCASFFTPGQGNEQYFGPGTRLTVT.

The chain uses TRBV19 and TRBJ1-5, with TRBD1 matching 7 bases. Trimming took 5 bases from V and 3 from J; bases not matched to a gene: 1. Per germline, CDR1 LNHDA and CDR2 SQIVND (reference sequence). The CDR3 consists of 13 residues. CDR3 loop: CASSDRVNQPQHF. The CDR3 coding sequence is TGTGCCAGTAGTGACAGGGTCAATCAGCCCCAGCATTTT.

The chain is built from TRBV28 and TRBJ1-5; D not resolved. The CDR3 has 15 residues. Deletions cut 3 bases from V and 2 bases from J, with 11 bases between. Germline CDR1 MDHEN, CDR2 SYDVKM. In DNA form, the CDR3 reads TGTGCCAGCAGTTTGATGGCGGGAGGCAATCAGCCCCAGCATTTT. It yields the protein CASSLMAGGNQPQHF.

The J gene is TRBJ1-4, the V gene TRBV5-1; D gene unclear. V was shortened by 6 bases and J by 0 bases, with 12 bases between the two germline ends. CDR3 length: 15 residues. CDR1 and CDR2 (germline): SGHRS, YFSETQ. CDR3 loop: CASTLDGATNEKLFF. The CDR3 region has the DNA TGCGCCAGCACCTTAGACGGGGCAACTAATGAAAAACTGTTTTTT.

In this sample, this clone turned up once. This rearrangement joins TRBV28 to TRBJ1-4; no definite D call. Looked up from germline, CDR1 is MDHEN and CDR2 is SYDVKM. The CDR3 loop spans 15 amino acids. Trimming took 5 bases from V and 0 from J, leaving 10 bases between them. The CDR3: CASSPGEATNEKLFF. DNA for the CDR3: TGTGCCAGCAGTCCGGGAGAAGCAACTAATGAAAAACTGTTTTTT.

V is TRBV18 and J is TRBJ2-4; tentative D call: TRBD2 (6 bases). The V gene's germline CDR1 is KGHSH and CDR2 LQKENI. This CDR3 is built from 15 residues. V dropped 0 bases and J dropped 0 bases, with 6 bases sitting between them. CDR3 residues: CASSPPGLAKNIQYF. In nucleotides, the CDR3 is TGTGCCAGCTCACCACCGGGACTAGCCAAAAACATTCAGTACTTC.

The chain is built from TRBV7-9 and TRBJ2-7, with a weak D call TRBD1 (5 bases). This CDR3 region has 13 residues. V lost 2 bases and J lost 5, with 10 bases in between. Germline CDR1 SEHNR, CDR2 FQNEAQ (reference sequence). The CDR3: CASSLRGINEQYF. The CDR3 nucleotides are TGTGCCAGCAGCTTAAGGGGTATCAACGAGCAGTACTTC. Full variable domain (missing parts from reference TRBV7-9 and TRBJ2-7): DTGVSQNPRHKITKRGQNVTFRCDPISEHNRLYWYRQTLGQGPEFLTYFQNEAQLEKSRLLSDRFSAERPKGSFSTLEIQRTEQGDSAMYLCASSLRGINEQYFGPGTRLTVT.

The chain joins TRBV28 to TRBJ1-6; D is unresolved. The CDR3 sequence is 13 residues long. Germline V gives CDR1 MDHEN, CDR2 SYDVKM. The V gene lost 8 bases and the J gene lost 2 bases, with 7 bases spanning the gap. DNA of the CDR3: TGTGCCAGCTATCGGGCCTATAATTCACCCCTCCACTTT. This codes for CASYRAYNSPLHF.

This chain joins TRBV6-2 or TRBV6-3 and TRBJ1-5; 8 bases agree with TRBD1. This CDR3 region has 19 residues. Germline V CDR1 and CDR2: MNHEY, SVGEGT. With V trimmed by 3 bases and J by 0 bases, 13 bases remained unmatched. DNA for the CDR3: TGTGCCAGCAGTTATAACCGGGACAGGATGCGTAATAGCAATCAGCCCCAGCATTTT. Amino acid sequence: CASSYNRDRMRNSNQPQHF.

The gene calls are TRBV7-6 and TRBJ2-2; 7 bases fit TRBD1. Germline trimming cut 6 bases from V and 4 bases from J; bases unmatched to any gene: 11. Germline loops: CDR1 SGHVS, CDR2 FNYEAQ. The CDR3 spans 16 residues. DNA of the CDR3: TGTGCCAGCAGATTTAGACAGGGCATGGGCACCGGGGAGCTGTTTTTT. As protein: CASRFRQGMGTGELFF.

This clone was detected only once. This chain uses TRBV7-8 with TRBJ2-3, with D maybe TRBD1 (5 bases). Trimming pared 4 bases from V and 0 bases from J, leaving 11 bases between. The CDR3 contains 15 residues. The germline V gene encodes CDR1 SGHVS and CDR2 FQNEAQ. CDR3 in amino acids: CASSSHTGSTDTQYF. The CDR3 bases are TGTGCCAGCAGCTCTCACACAGGAAGCACAGATACGCAGTATTTT.

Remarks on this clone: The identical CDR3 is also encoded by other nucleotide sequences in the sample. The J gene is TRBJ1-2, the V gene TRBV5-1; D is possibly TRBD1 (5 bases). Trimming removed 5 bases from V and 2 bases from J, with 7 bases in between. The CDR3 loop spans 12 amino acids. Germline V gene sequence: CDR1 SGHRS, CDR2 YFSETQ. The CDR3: CASSGGNYGYTF. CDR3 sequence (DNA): TGCGCCAGCAGTGGGGGGAACTATGGCTACACCTTC.

CDR3 coding DNA: TGTGCCAGTAGTTTAACCTCGGGACTGACAAACTATGGCTACACCTTC. Its protein is CASSLTSGLTNYGYTF. This sequence joins TRBV19 and TRBJ1-2; the D gene is possibly TRBD1 (5 bases). Germline CDR1 LNHDA, CDR2 SQIVND (reference sequence). V was pared by 5 bases and J by 2 bases, with 18 bases between. This CDR3 has 16 residues.

The CDR3 nucleotides are TGTGCCTGGCTGAGAACTGAAGCTTTCTTT. Protein sequence: CAWLRTEAFF. The chain uses TRBV30 and TRBJ1-1, with D uncertain. With 5 bases removed from V and 5 bases from J, the gap between germline ends came to 6 bases. CDR1 and CDR2 (germline): GTSNPN, SVGIG (reference sequence). This CDR3 has 10 residues.

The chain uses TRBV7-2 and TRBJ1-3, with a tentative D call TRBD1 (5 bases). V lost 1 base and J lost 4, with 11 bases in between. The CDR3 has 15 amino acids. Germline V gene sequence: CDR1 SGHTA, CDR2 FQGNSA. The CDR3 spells CASSLVRAGGNTIYF. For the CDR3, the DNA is TGTGCCAGCAGCTTAGTCAGGGCGGGAGGAAACACCATATATTTT.

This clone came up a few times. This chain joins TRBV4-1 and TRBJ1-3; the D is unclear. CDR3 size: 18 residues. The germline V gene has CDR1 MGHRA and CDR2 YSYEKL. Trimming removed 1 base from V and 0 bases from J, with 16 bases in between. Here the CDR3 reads CASSQGILQRNSGNTIYF. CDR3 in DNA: TGCGCCAGCAGCCAAGGGATTCTACAGAGAAACTCTGGAAACACCATATATTTT.

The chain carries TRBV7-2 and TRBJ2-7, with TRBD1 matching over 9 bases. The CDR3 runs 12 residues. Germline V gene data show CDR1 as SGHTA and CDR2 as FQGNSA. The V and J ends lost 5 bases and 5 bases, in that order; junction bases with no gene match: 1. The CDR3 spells CASSGDRDEQYF. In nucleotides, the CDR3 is TGTGCCAGCAGCGGGGACAGGGACGAGCAGTACTTC.

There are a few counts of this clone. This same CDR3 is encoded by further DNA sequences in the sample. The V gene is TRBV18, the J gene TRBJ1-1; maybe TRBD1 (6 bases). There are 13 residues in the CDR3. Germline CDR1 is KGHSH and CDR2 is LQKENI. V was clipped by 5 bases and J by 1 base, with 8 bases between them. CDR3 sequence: CASSSDRNTEAFF. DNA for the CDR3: TGTGCCAGCTCATCGGACAGGAACACTGAAGCTTTCTTT.

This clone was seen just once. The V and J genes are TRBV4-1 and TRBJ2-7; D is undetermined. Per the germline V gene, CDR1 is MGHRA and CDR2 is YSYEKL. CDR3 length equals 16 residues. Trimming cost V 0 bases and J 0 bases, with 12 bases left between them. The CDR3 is CASSQDSATYSYEQYF. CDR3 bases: TGCGCCAGCAGCCAAGATTCAGCGACTTACTCCTACGAGCAGTACTTC.

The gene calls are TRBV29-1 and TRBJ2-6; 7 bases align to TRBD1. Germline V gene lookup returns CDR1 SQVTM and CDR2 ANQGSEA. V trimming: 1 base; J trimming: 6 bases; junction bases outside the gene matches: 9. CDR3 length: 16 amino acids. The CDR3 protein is CSVEGTRQGEANVLTF. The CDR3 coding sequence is TGCAGCGTTGAAGGGACCCGACAGGGAGAGGCCAACGTCCTGACTTTC. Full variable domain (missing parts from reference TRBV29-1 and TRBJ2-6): SAVISQKPSRDICQRGTSLTIQCQVDSQVTMMFWYRQQPGQSLTLIATANQGSEATYESGFVIDKFPISRPNLTFSTLTVSNMSPEDSSIYLCSVEGTRQGEANVLTFGAGSRLTVL.

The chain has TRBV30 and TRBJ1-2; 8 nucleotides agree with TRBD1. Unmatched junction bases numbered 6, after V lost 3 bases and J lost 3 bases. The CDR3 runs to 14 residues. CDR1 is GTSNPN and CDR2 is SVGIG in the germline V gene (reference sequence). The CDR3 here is CAWRDREYDYGYTF. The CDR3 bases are TGTGCCTGGAGGGACAGGGAGTACGACTATGGCTACACCTTC.

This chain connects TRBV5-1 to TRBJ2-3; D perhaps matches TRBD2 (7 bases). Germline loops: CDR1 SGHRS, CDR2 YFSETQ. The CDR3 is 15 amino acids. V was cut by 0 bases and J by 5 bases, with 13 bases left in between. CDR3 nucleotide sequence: TGCGCCAGCAGCTTGGTTGGGGGGGCGCGAGATACGCAGTATTTT. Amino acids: CASSLVGGARDTQYF.

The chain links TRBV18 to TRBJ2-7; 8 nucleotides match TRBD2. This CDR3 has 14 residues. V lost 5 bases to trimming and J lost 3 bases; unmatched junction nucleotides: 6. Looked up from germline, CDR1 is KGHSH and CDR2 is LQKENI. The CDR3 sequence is CASSETSGIYEQYF. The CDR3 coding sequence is TGTGCCAGCTCAGAAACTAGCGGAATCTACGAGCAGTACTTC.

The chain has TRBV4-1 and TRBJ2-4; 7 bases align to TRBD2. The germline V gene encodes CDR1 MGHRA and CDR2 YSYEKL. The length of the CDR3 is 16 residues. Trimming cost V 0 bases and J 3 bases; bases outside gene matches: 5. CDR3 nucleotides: TGCGCCAGCAGCCAAGATGGGGGAGGGGTCAAAAACATTCAGTACTTC. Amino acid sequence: CASSQDGGGVKNIQYF.

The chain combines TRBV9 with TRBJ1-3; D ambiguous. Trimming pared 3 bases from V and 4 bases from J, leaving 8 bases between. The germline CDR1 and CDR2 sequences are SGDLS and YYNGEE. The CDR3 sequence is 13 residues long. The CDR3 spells CASSAKSGNTIYF. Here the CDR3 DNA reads TGTGCCAGCAGCGCCAAATCCGGAAACACCATATATTTT. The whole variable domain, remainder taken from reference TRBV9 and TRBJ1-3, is DSGVTQTPKHLITATGQRVTLRCSPRSGDLSVYWYQQSLDQGLQFLIQYYNGEERAKGNILERFSAQQFPDLHSELNLSSLELGDSALYFCASSAKSGNTIYFGEGSWLTVV.

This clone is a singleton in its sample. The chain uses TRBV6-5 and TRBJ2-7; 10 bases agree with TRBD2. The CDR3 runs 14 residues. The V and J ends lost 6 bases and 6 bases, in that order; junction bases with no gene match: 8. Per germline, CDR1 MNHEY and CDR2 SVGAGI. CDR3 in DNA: TGTGCCAGCAGGAATCAGGGACTAGCGAGCGAGCAGTACTTC. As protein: CASRNQGLASEQYF.

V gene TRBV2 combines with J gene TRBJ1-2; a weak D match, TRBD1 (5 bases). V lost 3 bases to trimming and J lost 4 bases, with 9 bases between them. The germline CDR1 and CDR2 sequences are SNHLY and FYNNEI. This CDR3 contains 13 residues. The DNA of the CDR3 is TGTGCCAGCAGTGACAGGGTACCCTATGGCTACACCTTC. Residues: CASSDRVPYGYTF.

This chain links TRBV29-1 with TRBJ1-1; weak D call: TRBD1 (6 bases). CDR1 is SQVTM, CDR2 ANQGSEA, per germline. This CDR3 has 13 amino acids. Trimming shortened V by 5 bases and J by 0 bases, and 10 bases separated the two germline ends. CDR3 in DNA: TGCAGCGTTCCGGGACAACTGAACACTGAAGCTTTCTTT. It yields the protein CSVPGQLNTEAFF.

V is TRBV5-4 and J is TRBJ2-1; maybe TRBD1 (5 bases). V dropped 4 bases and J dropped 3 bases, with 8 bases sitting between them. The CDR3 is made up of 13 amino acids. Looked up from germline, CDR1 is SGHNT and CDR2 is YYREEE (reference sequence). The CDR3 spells CASSTDNYNEQFF. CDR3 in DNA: TGTGCCAGCAGCACGGACAACTACAATGAGCAGTTCTTC.